Each of the 12 T cell receptor beta chains below was sequenced from the same sample in a study of blood T cells in healthy people across ages. Primers used in a second PCR of about 7 to 12 cycles were a sample-barcoded 5' primer and a J-beta primer mix. Each CDR3 protein gets one entry after TCRdb re-called the 5' RACE reads with MiXCR. The table lists fewer than 750,000 distinct CDR3 sequences, 45% to 60% of them singletons, with 13% in the top ten. Material for sequencing was blood. The receptors here all came from an elderly woman in good health.

This chain joins TRBV29-1 and TRBJ2-2; D perhaps matches TRBD1 (6 bases). V was clipped by 3 bases and J by 2 bases, with 7 bases between them. CDR1 and CDR2 from the germline V gene are SQVTM and ANQGSEA. There are 13 residues in the CDR3. The CDR3 nucleotides are TGCAGCGTTGACAGGGGAAACACCGGGGAGCTGTTTTTT. It translates to CSVDRGNTGELFF.

This chain connects TRBV9 to TRBJ2-3; the match to TRBD1 covers 7 bases. The CDR3 contains 15 residues. Germline CDR1 is SGDLS and CDR2 is YYNGEE. The V and J ends lost 3 bases and 0 bases, in that order; junction bases with no gene match: 4. The CDR3 protein is CASSAYRGSTDTQYF. CDR3 coding DNA: TGTGCCAGCAGCGCCTACAGGGGCAGCACAGATACGCAGTATTTT.

This clonotype was observed at least ten times. This chain connects TRBV10-3 to TRBJ2-1; TRBD1 or TRBD2 may be the D gene (5 bases each). CDR3 length: 13 amino acids. V lost 6 bases and J lost 5, with 11 bases in between. Germline assignment: CDR1 ENHRY and CDR2 SYGVKD. The DNA of the CDR3 is TGTGCCATCAGCCGGGACGGAGACAATGAGCAGTTCTTC. It yields the protein CAISRDGDNEQFF.

Notes on this clonotype: A much larger clone differs from this one at a single base, so this may be a read error. J is TRBJ2-5 and V is TRBV21-1; the table calls TRBD1, which could not be checked here. TRBV21-1 is noted as a pseudogene. The CDR3 is made up of 11 amino acids. The CDR3 reads CARTGFHEQYF. As DNA, the CDR3 is TGTGCCAGGACAGGGTTTCATGAGCAGTACTTC.

Regarding this clonotype: With a much larger clone just one base away, this may be a read error. The V gene is TRBV2, the J gene TRBJ2-3, with D perhaps TRBD2 (6 bases). The CDR3 length is 14 residues. CDR1 and CDR2 from the germline V gene are SNHLY and FYNNEI. V gave up 4 bases and J gave up 0 bases, with 8 bases separating them. The CDR3, as DNA: TGTGCCAGCAGTGCCGGGACTAGCACAGATACGCAGTATTTT. Translated: CASSAGTSTDTQYF.

The sample holds many counts of this clonotype. Just one base apart from a much larger clone, this may be a read error. The rearrangement joins TRBV10-3 to TRBJ2-1; possible D gene TRBD2, 7 bases. CDR3 length equals 14 residues. Looked up from germline, CDR1 is ENHRY and CDR2 is SYGVKD. CDR3 nucleotide sequence: TGTGTCATCGGGGGAGGGGGTGATTACAATGAGCAGTTCTTC. It translates to CVIGGGGDYNEQFF.

The rearrangement joins TRBV24-1 to TRBJ1-2, with D uncertain. Germline loops: CDR1 KGHDR, CDR2 SFDVKD. The CDR3 length is 8 residues. V was trimmed by 12 bases and J by 8 bases, leaving 6 bases between them. CDR3 bases: TGTGCCCCGGGAGGCTACACCTTC. Protein product: CAPGGYTF.

This chain connects TRBV12-3 or TRBV12-4 to TRBJ2-2; no firm D call. Trimming took 3 bases from V and 0 from J, leaving 8 bases between them. This CDR3 has 15 residues. The CDR3, as DNA: TGTGCCAGCAGTTTCTCATCTACGAACACCGGGGAGCTGTTTTTT. It translates to CASSFSSTNTGELFF.

This clonotype was seen ten or more times. The V gene is TRBV27, the J gene TRBJ2-1; D is perhaps TRBD2 (7 bases). The CDR3 extends over 16 amino acids. CDR1 MNHEY and CDR2 SMNVEV come from the germline V gene (reference sequence). The germline V and J ends were trimmed by 1 base and 7 bases, with 17 bases remaining between them. CDR3 DNA: TGTGCCAGCAGTTTATTAGGGGGAGGGGGGGCTAATGAGCAGTTCTTC. It translates to CASSLLGGGGANEQFF.

The V call is TRBV27, the J call TRBJ2-7, with D perhaps matching TRBD1 (6 bases). The germline CDR1 and CDR2 sequences are MNHEY and SMNVEV (reference sequence). This CDR3 is 15 amino acids long. V lost 5 bases and J lost 1, with 15 bases in between. The CDR3 region has the DNA TGTGCCAGCAGTAACCCAGGGGCCTATTCCTACGAGCAGTACTTC. Translated, it gives CASSNPGAYSYEQYF.

J is TRBJ2-1 and V is TRBV2; 8 nucleotides align to TRBD2. This CDR3 is built from 13 residues. Per germline, CDR1 SNHLY and CDR2 FYNNEI. Germline trimming cut 8 bases from V and 5 bases from J; bases unmatched to any gene: 5. The CDR3 loop is CASQRETHNEQFF. The CDR3 region has the DNA TGTGCCAGCCAGCGGGAGACCCACAATGAGCAGTTCTTC.

With respect to this clonotype: This may come from a read error, since a much larger clone is one base off. The chain has TRBV9 and TRBJ2-1; D unresolved. Germline values: CDR1 SGDLS, CDR2 YYNGEE. The CDR3 has 14 amino acids. V was cut by 3 bases and J by 13 bases, with 20 bases left in between. The CDR3 sequence is CASSEGPRQETQFF. For the CDR3, the DNA is TGTGCCAGCAGCGAGGGTCCAAGGCAAGAGACCCAGTTCTTC.